This TCR beta chain appears in the sequencing data of a study of blood T cell repertoires in COVID-19. Germline V lookup: CDR1 SNHLY, CDR2 FYNNEI. This CDR3 is 13 amino acids long. Trimming pared 6 bases from V and 4 bases from J, leaving 10 bases between. In the authors' methods: Estimates of nucleated cell counts were drawn from the amplification of reference gene primers. Only in-frame clones appear in the TCRdb table, and some are missing; sequencing was by immunoSEQ multiplex PCR. The V and J calls and clone size were taken over from that table, and D and trimming were inferred from the DNA. The table has some 240,000 clones, almost 90% seen once; the top ten hold about 2.1%. This clone appeared a few times.

Sample: peripheral blood. The V call is TRBV2, the J call TRBJ1-5; possibly TRBD1 for D (5 bases). This TCR was recovered from a woman aged 55-69 years with COVID-19, enrolled during active disease. In DNA, the CDR3 is TGTGCCAGCAGGACAGAAATAAATCAGCCCCAGCATTTT. This encodes CASRTEINQPQHF.